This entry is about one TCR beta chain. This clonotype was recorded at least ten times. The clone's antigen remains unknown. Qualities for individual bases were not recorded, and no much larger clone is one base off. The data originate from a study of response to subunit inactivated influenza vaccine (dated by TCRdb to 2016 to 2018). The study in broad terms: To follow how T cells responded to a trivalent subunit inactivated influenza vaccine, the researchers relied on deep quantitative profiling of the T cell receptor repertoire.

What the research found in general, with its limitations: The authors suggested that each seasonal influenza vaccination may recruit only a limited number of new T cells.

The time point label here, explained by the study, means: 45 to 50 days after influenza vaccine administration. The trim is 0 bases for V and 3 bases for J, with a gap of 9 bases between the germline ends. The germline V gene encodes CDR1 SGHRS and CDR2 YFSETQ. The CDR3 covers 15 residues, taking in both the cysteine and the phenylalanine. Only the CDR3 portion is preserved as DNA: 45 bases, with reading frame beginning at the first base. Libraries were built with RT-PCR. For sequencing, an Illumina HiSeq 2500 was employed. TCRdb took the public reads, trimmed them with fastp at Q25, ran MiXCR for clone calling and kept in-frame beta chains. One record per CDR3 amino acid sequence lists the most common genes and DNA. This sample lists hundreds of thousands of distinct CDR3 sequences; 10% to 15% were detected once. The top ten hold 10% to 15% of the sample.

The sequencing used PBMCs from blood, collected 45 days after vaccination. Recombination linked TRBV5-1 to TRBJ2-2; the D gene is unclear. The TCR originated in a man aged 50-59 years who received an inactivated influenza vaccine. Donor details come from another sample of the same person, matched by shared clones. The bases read TGCGCCAGCAGCTTGGACACGCCCGACACCGGGGAGCTGTTTTTT. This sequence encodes CASSLDTPDTGELFF. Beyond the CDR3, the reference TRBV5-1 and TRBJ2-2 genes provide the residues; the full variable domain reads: KAGVTQTPRYLIKTRGQQVTLSCSPISGHRSVSWYQQTPGQGLQFLFEYFSETQRNKGNFPGRFSGRQFSNSRSEMNVSTLELGDSALYLCASSLDTPDTGELFFGEGSRLTVL.